This T cell receptor beta chain stems from a study of ipilimumab plus nivolumab after autologous stem cell transplantation. CDR1 is SNHLY, CDR2 FYNNEI, per germline. V trimming: 6 bases; J trimming: 7 bases; junction bases outside the gene matches: 6. This CDR3 spans 13 amino acids. Patients got ipilimumab 1 mg/kg beginning 14 to 28 days post-transplant. Patients received nivolumab 3 mg/kg at weeks 1, 4, 7, 10, then fortnightly to week 26. Method: immunoSEQ multiplex PCR; TCRdb's copy keeps in-frame clones and lacks some. The profile shows about 25,000 clones, around 83% of them singletons. The V call is TRBV2, the J call TRBJ2-1; TRBD2 matches 7 bases. Sequenced material: PBMCs, taken in a trial of ipilimumab plus nivolumab as post-transplant consolidation. The TCR originated in a male donor with diffuse large B-cell lymphoma. CDR3 loop: CASRGGTTNEQFF. The CDR3 DNA is TGTGCCAGCAGGGGGGGGACTACGAATGAGCAGTTCTTC.